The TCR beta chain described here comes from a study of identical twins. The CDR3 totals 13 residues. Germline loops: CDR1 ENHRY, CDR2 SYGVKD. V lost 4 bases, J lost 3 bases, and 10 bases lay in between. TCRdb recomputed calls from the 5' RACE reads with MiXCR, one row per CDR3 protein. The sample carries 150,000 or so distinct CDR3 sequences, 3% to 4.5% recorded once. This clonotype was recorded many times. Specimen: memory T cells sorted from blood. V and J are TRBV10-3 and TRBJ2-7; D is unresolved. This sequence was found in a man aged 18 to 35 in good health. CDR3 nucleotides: TGTGCCATCAGTGCCACAGACGGCTACGAGCAGTACTTC. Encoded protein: CAISATDGYEQYF.